The 22 T cell receptor beta chains presented below share a single source sample, sequenced in a study of blood T cells in healthy people across ages (dated by TCRdb to about 2015). Library preparation used 5' RACE. Reads for this sample came from an Illumina HiSeq 2500. The second PCR ran for roughly 7 to 12 cycles and used a J-beta primer mix along with a sample-barcoded 5' primer. The public reads were run again by TCRdb, first through fastp at Q25 and then through MiXCR, and only productive beta chains were kept. Each entry merges the rows of one CDR3 protein and shows their most common DNA and genes. The sample table records about 760,000 distinct CDR3 sequences; roughly 56% of these occur just once. The ten most abundant clones make up roughly 26% of the sample. Sequences were obtained from blood. The receptors were sampled from a man aged 35 to 55 in good health.

The genes are TRBV6-5 and TRBJ2-5; TRBD2 might be the D (5 bases). TRBJ2-7 explains the end of the DNA better; the J call may be wrong. The CDR3 is 17 residues long. Germline V gives CDR1 MNHEY, CDR2 SVGAGI. The DNA of the CDR3 is TGTGCCAGCAGTTACCAAATGGACGGACTGGGCGCCTACGAGCAGTACTTC. This gives the protein CASSYQMDGLGAYEQYF.

The chain recombines TRBV12-3 or TRBV12-4 with TRBJ2-7; possibly TRBD1 for D (6 bases). V dropped 6 bases and J dropped 3 bases, with 12 bases sitting between them. The CDR3 is 13 residues long. CDR3 region: CASRSQGVYEQYF. The CDR3 nucleotides read TGTGCCAGCAGGTCACAGGGAGTCTACGAGCAGTACTTC.

The V call is TRBV6-1, the J call TRBJ2-3, with TRBD2 matching 8 bases. CDR1 and CDR2 (germline): MNHNS, SASEGT. This CDR3 region has 15 residues. With V trimmed by 1 base and J by 6 bases, 6 bases remained unmatched. Written as DNA, the CDR3 is TGTGCCAGCAGTGAAGTTGGCGGGGGGTCGGATACGCAGTATTTT. It is translated as CASSEVGGGSDTQYF.

V is TRBV20-1 and J is TRBJ2-4; D tentatively reads TRBD1 or TRBD2 (7 bases each). CDR3 size: 16 residues. Deletions cut 0 bases from V and 4 bases from J, with 16 bases between. Germline assignment: CDR1 DFQATT and CDR2 SNEGSKA (reference sequence). The CDR3 region is CSARDEAGGGKNIQYF. The CDR3 DNA reads TGCAGTGCTAGAGACGAAGCAGGGGGGGGAAAAAACATTCAGTACTTC.

V is TRBV12-5 and J is TRBJ2-5; D uncertain. Germline lookup yields CDR1 LGHNT and CDR2 FRNRAP. CDR3 length: 14 amino acids. V was cut by 3 bases and J by 2 bases, with 10 bases left in between. The CDR3 sequence: CASGFVDGQETQYF. The CDR3 nucleotides read TGTGCTAGTGGTTTCGTTGACGGGCAAGAGACCCAGTACTTC.

This clonotype was seen only once. The chain carries TRBV5-1 and TRBJ2-4; TRBD1 is a possible D gene (5 bases). The CDR3 totals 13 residues. Trimming took 0 bases from V and 13 from J, leaving 14 bases between them. Germline CDR1 reads SGHRS; CDR2 reads YFSETQ. CDR3 sequence (DNA): TGCGCCAGCAGCTTGGACGTAGGGGTGCAGCAGTACTTC. This gives the protein CASSLDVGVQQYF.

This clonotype turned up a few times. The chain recombines TRBV7-2 with TRBJ2-3, with 7 positions matching TRBD1. After removal of 5 bases from V and 5 bases from J, the junction contained 13 bases not matched to a gene. Germline CDR1 SGHTA, CDR2 FQGNSA. The CDR3 sequence is 16 residues long. This CDR3 is CASSPATGPNLDTQYF. The CDR3 nucleotides read TGTGCCAGCAGCCCTGCGACAGGGCCAAACCTAGATACGCAGTATTTT.

The rearrangement joins TRBV7-9 to TRBJ1-2; no clear D gene. CDR3 length equals 14 residues. Germline V gene sequence: CDR1 SEHNR, CDR2 FQNEAQ (reference sequence). V shed 5 bases and J shed 5 bases, with 15 bases lying between them. CDR3 in amino acids: CASSPRTSSYGYTF. The DNA for the CDR3 is TGTGCCAGCAGCCCTAGGACTTCCTCTTATGGCTACACCTTC. The variable domain in full, completed from reference TRBV7-9 and TRBJ1-2, reads DTGVSQNPRHKITKRGQNVTFRCDPISEHNRLYWYRQTLGQGPEFLTYFQNEAQLEKSRLLSDRFSAERPKGSFSTLEIQRTEQGDSAMYLCASSPRTSSYGYTFGSGTRLTVV.

This chain connects TRBV2 to TRBJ2-7, with D possibly matching TRBD1 (5 bases). CDR1 and CDR2 (germline): SNHLY, FYNNEI. CDR3 length: 14 residues. The V end was cut by 4 bases, the J end by 0 bases, with 10 bases between. In nucleotides, the CDR3 is TGTGCCAGCAGTGTCTCAGGGAACTCCTACGAGCAGTACTTC. Protein: CASSVSGNSYEQYF.

This clonotype has only a few counts. The genes are TRBV6-2 or TRBV6-3 and TRBJ1-6; D not resolved. V was pared by 5 bases and J by 0 bases, with 20 bases between. The CDR3 spans 19 residues. Germline V lookup: CDR1 MNHEY, CDR2 SVGEGT. The CDR3 spells CASSPLRHRVSSYNSPLHF. CDR3 coding DNA: TGTGCCAGCAGTCCCCTGAGACACCGAGTGAGCTCCTATAATTCACCCCTCCACTTT.

This clonotype was seen once. The chain joins TRBV28 to TRBJ2-1, with a weak D call TRBD2 (6 bases). CDR3 length equals 15 residues. CDR1 MDHEN and CDR2 SYDVKM come from the germline V gene. V lost 6 bases to trimming and J lost 6 bases, with 18 bases between them. CDR3 residues: CASSLGTLGSNEQFF. In nucleotides, the CDR3 is TGTGCCAGCAGCCTCGGGACTCTAGGGTCCAATGAGCAGTTCTTC.

The chain couples TRBV24-1 to TRBJ1-2; D not resolved. Germline lookup yields CDR1 KGHDR and CDR2 SFDVKD. The CDR3 length is 13 residues. Trimming took off 3 bases at V and 5 bases at J, with 9 bases between the two ends. CDR3 in DNA: TGTGCCACCAGTGATCCCGGGGATTATGGCTACACCTTC. Translation gives CATSDPGDYGYTF.

There are a few counts of this clonotype. J is TRBJ2-1 and V is TRBV15; tentatively, D is TRBD1 (6 bases). Germline assignment: CDR1 LNHNV and CDR2 YYDKDF (reference sequence). V was trimmed by 9 bases and J by 10 bases, leaving 13 bases between them. The CDR3 sequence is 11 residues long. The CDR3 DNA is TGTGCCACTCGACTTAGGGGGGAGCAGTTCTTC. Its protein is CATRLRGEQFF.

This clonotype occurred a few times. The J gene is TRBJ2-1, the V gene TRBV4-2; the D call may be TRBD1 or TRBD2 (6 bases each). Trimming pared 1 base from V and 5 bases from J, leaving 15 bases between. This CDR3 region has 16 residues. Germline lookup yields CDR1 LGHNA and CDR2 YNFKEQ. The CDR3 nucleotides are TGTGCCAGCAGCCAAGTCACCGGGGGCCTTAACAATGAGCAGTTCTTC. This sequence encodes CASSQVTGGLNNEQFF.

This clonotype was seen a few times. The CDR3 region has the DNA TGTGCCAGCAGTAACCCTAGCGGGAGCTCCTACGAGCAGTACTTC. Amino acids: CASSNPSGSSYEQYF. This chain joins TRBV25-1 and TRBJ2-7; 10 nucleotides match TRBD2. V lost 5 bases to trimming and J lost 0 bases; unmatched junction nucleotides: 4. The CDR3 has 15 residues. The germline V gene has CDR1 MGHDK and CDR2 SYGVNS.

The J gene is TRBJ1-6, the V gene TRBV12-3 or TRBV12-4; no clear D gene. The V gene lost 8 bases and the J gene lost 7 bases, with 15 bases spanning the gap. The CDR3 spans 14 residues. This chain's CDR3 is CASRFGAENSPLHF. The DNA for the CDR3 is TGTGCCAGCCGCTTCGGAGCGGAGAATTCACCCCTCCACTTT.

V and J are TRBV20-1 and TRBJ2-5; D uncertain. Germline V gives CDR1 DFQATT, CDR2 SNEGSKA (reference sequence). The CDR3 loop spans 12 amino acids. V was shortened by 3 bases and J by 11 bases, with 16 bases between the two germline ends. The CDR3 is CSASRENNEQYF. As DNA, the CDR3 is TGCAGTGCTAGTCGAGAAAACAATGAGCAGTACTTC.

The chain is built from TRBV14 and TRBJ2-2; D may be TRBD1 (6 bases). V shed 2 bases and J shed 5 bases, with 18 bases lying between them. The CDR3 sequence is 17 residues long. CDR1 SGHDN and CDR2 FVKESK come from the germline V gene. CDR3 DNA sequence: TGTGCCAGCAGCCAACGGGGCCCGGGACAACCTACCGGGGAGCTGTTTTTT. Its protein product is CASSQRGPGQPTGELFF.

This chain connects TRBV28 to TRBJ2-3; D is uncertain. Germline CDR1 MDHEN, CDR2 SYDVKM. Deletions cut 8 bases from V and 0 bases from J, with 9 bases between. There are 13 residues in the CDR3. This CDR3 is CASADLSTDTQYF. The DNA for the CDR3 is TGTGCCAGCGCAGACTTAAGCACAGATACGCAGTATTTT. Supplemented by reference TRBV28 and TRBJ2-3, the full variable domain reads DVKVTQSSRYLVKRTGEKVFLECVQDMDHENMFWYRQDPGLGLRLIYFSYDVKMKEKGDIPEGYSVSREKKERFSLILESASTNQTSMYLCASADLSTDTQYFGPGTRLTVL.

The chain uses TRBV4-2 and TRBJ2-1; D not certain. The V and J ends lost 0 bases and 3 bases respectively, with 18 bases between them. The CDR3 covers 18 residues. CDR1 and CDR2 (germline): LGHNA, YNFKEQ. The CDR3 region has the DNA TGTGCCAGCAGCCAAGAGGGTTTGAGGCTAGATCTCTACAATGAGCAGTTCTTC. This encodes CASSQEGLRLDLYNEQFF.

The V call is TRBV4-3, the J call TRBJ2-6; D not resolved. Trimming left V 0 bases short and J 0 bases short, with 6 bases between. The length of the CDR3 is 16 residues. The V gene's germline CDR1 is LGHNA and CDR2 YSLEER. The CDR3 spells CASSQEFSSGANVLTF. CDR3 DNA sequence: TGCGCCAGCAGCCAAGAATTTAGCTCTGGGGCCAACGTCCTGACTTTC.

V usage is TRBV12-3 or TRBV12-4 and J usage is TRBJ2-3, with D maybe TRBD1 (6 bases). V lost 5 bases to trimming and J lost 6 bases, with 15 bases between them. This CDR3 contains 14 residues. CDR3 residues: CASSQTGPQDTQYF. CDR3 DNA sequence: TGTGCCAGCAGTCAGACAGGCCCCCAGGATACGCAGTATTTT.